These 9 T cell receptor beta chains were sequenced from one sample in a study of OX40 agonist ivuxolimab in advanced cancers. Preparation of the library involved the immunoSEQ multiplex PCR assay. TCRdb re-hosts the immuneACCESS table, in-frame sequences only. Its copies lack some clones; in the studies checked, an unresolved V gene accounts for under half of them, and the cause for the rest is not known. This sample gives about 69,000 clones in total; roughly 89% of them show up just once. About 10% of the sample is taken by the ten largest. Sequences were derived from CD4+ or CD8+ T cells sorted from blood, sampled in a trial of the OX40 agonist ivuxolimab. Every receptor here comes from an adult with an advanced solid tumor such as melanoma, head and neck, liver or kidney cancer.

The V gene is TRBV10-3, the J gene TRBJ2-3; 7 bases fit TRBD1. CDR3 size: 15 residues. Germline V gives CDR1 ENHRY, CDR2 SYGVKD. V lost 4 bases to trimming and J lost 0 bases; unmatched junction nucleotides: 4. CDR3 region: CAISVAGGSTDTQYF. For the CDR3, the DNA is TGTGCCATCAGTGTCGCAGGGGGAAGCACAGATACGCAGTATTTT.

The chain recombines TRBV9 with TRBJ2-7; D possibly uses TRBD1 or TRBD2 (5 bases each). The CDR3 is made up of 16 amino acids. The V gene's germline CDR1 is SGDLS and CDR2 YYNGEE. Trimming left V 0 bases short and J 4 bases short, with 17 bases between. Here the CDR3 reads CASSVEGDPFVYEQYF. In DNA form, the CDR3 reads TGTGCCAGCAGCGTAGAAGGGGACCCGTTCGTTTACGAGCAGTACTTC.

V usage is TRBV11-2 and J usage is TRBJ1-2; D gene uncertain. The CDR3 extends over 13 amino acids. V lost 1 base to trimming and J lost 2 bases, with 5 bases between them. Germline assignment: CDR1 SGHAT and CDR2 FQNNGV. The CDR3 region is CASSLGRNYGYTF. The DNA of the CDR3 is TGTGCCAGCAGCTTAGGCCGAAACTATGGCTACACCTTC.

This clone was picked up one time. The chain joins TRBV18 to TRBJ2-7; 7 bases match TRBD2. CDR1 and CDR2 (germline): KGHSH, LQKENI. CDR3 length equals 14 residues. V gave up 2 bases and J gave up 6 bases; unmatched junction bases: 7. CDR3 coding DNA: TGTGCCAGCTCACCAGGACTAGTATCTCCCGAGCAGTACTTC. As protein: CASSPGLVSPEQYF. Full variable domain (outside the CDR3, taken from reference TRBV18 and TRBJ2-7): NAGVMQNPRHLVRRRGQEARLRCSPMKGHSHVYWYRQLPEEGLKFMVYLQKENIIDESGMPKERFSAEFPKEGPSILRIQQVVRGDSAAYFCASSPGLVSPEQYFGPGTRLTVT.

V is TRBV18 and J is TRBJ1-1; D is ambiguous. The V end lost 1 base, the J end lost 1 base, and 7 bases lay between the germline ends. CDR3 size: 14 residues. Germline values: CDR1 KGHSH, CDR2 LQKENI. The CDR3: CASSPQYRNTEAFF. The CDR3 nucleotides are TGTGCCAGCTCACCACAATATAGGAACACTGAAGCTTTCTTT.

The V call is TRBV28, the J call TRBJ2-7, with D maybe TRBD2 (7 bases). Germline CDR1 reads MDHEN; CDR2 reads SYDVKM. This CDR3 is built from 15 residues. The V gene lost 7 bases and the J gene lost 9 bases, with 25 bases spanning the gap. The CDR3 nucleotides read TGTGCCAGCACCCGGGTCAGGGGAGGGACCCTGGGGCAGTACTTC. Amino acid sequence: CASTRVRGGTLGQYF.

The CDR3 coding sequence is TGTGCCAGCAGCCTCACGGGCGACCAAGAGACCCAGTACTTC. Translating it yields CASSLTGDQETQYF. J is TRBJ2-5 and V is TRBV9; D gene uncertain. V lost 4 bases to trimming and J lost 0 bases, with 10 bases between them. Germline V gives CDR1 SGDLS, CDR2 YYNGEE. The CDR3 sequence is 14 residues long.

Note on this clone: Within the sample, other DNA sequences also encode this same CDR3. This chain connects TRBV5-1 to TRBJ2-5; tentatively, D is TRBD1 or TRBD2 (5 bases each). V lost 2 bases to trimming and J lost 3 bases, with 8 bases between them. The germline V gene encodes CDR1 SGHRS and CDR2 YFSETQ. The length of the CDR3 is 13 residues. CDR3 DNA sequence: TGCGCCAGCAGCTTTGGGGGAGAAGAGACCCAGTACTTC. Its translation is CASSFGGEETQYF.

This rearrangement joins TRBV27 to TRBJ2-1, with D possibly being TRBD1 (5 bases). Trimming removed 4 bases from V and 4 bases from J, with 17 bases in between. The CDR3 is made up of 16 amino acids. Germline values: CDR1 MNHEY, CDR2 SMNVEV (reference sequence). CDR3 protein: CASSYVGLGAYNEQFF. For the CDR3, the DNA is TGTGCCAGCAGTTATGTGGGTCTAGGGGCATACAATGAGCAGTTCTTC.